The 13 T cell receptor beta chains presented below share a single source sample, sequenced in a study of T cells in Graves' hyperthyroidism and ophthalmopathy. The CDR3 regions of TCR beta were amplified from RNA transcripts. Carried out on the TCR CDR3, a first-round RT-PCR used the HTBI primer set. TCRdb ran MiXCR on the multiplex PCR reads and lists one entry per CDR3 protein. The profile shows some 440,000 distinct CDR3 sequences, about 15% of them singletons. The sample taken for sequencing was blood. Every receptor here comes from a woman between 18 and 29 years old with Graves' hyperthyroidism.

In its sample, this clonotype was seen many times. The genes are TRBV10-2 and TRBJ2-2; 10 bases match TRBD2. Trimming at V came to 11 bases and at J to 4 bases, leaving 7 bases not matched to a gene. The CDR3 totals 14 residues. Germline-derived CDR1 and CDR2 are WSHSY and SAAADI. The CDR3 bases are TGCGCCGGGAGCGGGAGGGCCCTCACCGGGGAGCTGTTTTTT. This gives the protein CAGSGRALTGELFF.

To note about this clonotype: One end of the junction varies from germline; a read error may be responsible. This sequence joins TRBV19 and TRBJ1-5; no reliable D call. This CDR3 has 14 residues. Germline loops: CDR1 LNHDA, CDR2 SQIVND (reference sequence). CDR3 nucleotide sequence: TGTGCCAGTAGTAACGGGTATAGCAGTCAGCCCCAGCATTTT. This translates into CASSNGYSSQPQHF. Supplemented by reference TRBV19 and TRBJ1-5, the full variable domain reads DGGITQSPKYLFRKEGQNVTLSCEQNLNHDAMYWYRQDPGQGLRLIYYSQIVNDFQKGDIAEGYSVSREKKESFPLTVTSAQKNPTAFYLCASSNGYSSQPQHFGDGTRLSIL.

This clonotype was found many times. The CDR3 region has the DNA TGTGCCAGCTCAACACAGGGTTCTGGAAACACCATATATTTT. Translated, it gives CASSTQGSGNTIYF. The chain recombines TRBV18 with TRBJ1-3; tentative D call: TRBD1 (6 bases). The CDR3 consists of 14 residues. Germline values: CDR1 KGHSH, CDR2 LQKENI. Trimming stripped 5 bases from V and 1 base from J, with 9 bases between.

This clonotype has at least ten counts. DNA of the CDR3: TGTGCCACCAGCAGAGTCTTCGCGGGGGAATACGAGCAGTACTTC. Protein sequence: CATSRVFAGEYEQYF. The rearrangement joins TRBV15 to TRBJ2-7; 7 bases are a match to TRBD2. In germline, CDR1 is LNHNV, CDR2 YYDKDF (reference sequence). V shed 1 base, J shed 4 bases, and the junction held 7 bases outside the gene matches. The CDR3 sequence is 15 residues long.

This clonotype occurred many times. The chain employs TRBV24-1 and TRBJ2-5; TRBD1 might be the D (6 bases). This CDR3 is built from 13 residues. Germline V lookup: CDR1 KGHDR, CDR2 SFDVKD. Trimming cost V 7 bases and J 2 bases, with 10 bases left between them. The CDR3 DNA reads TGTGCCACCAGACAGGGAGATCAAGAGACCCAGTACTTC. Its protein product is CATRQGDQETQYF.

The rearrangement links TRBV7-9 to TRBJ2-1; unclear D gene. There are 16 residues in the CDR3. CDR1 and CDR2 from the germline V gene are SEHNR and FQNEAQ (reference sequence). Between the trimmed V and J ends, which lost 4 bases and 4 bases, there was a span of 17 bases. The CDR3 loop is CASSSLSRVLYNEQFF. For the CDR3, the DNA is TGTGCCAGCAGCTCTTTATCACGGGTCCTATACAATGAGCAGTTCTTC.

This clonotype has a count of ten or more. The chain joins TRBV18 to TRBJ2-5; D gene ambiguous. Germline assignment: CDR1 KGHSH and CDR2 LQKENI. The CDR3 has 15 amino acids. Trimming left V 3 bases short and J 3 bases short, with 14 bases between. The CDR3 region is CASSPASAFEETQYF. The DNA for the CDR3 is TGTGCCAGCTCACCCGCCTCGGCCTTTGAAGAGACCCAGTACTTC.

This clonotype was counted ten times or more. The chain couples TRBV18 to TRBJ1-4, with 12 bases aligning to TRBD1. Trimming cost V 4 bases and J 4 bases; bases outside gene matches: 4. CDR3 length: 16 residues. Germline CDR1 KGHSH, CDR2 LQKENI. The CDR3 region is CASSHRDRGLNEKLFF. The CDR3 coding sequence is TGTGCCAGCTCACACCGGGACAGGGGGCTTAATGAAAAACTGTTTTTT.

V is TRBV19 and J is TRBJ2-3, with D hard to call. The germline gives CDR1 LNHDA, CDR2 SQIVND (reference sequence). V lost 8 bases, J lost 3 bases, and 21 bases lay in between. This CDR3 comprises 16 residues. For the CDR3, the DNA is TGTGCCAGTGGCCGCACAGATAGAGTGGGAACAGATACGCAGTATTTT. Its translation is CASGRTDRVGTDTQYF.

This clonotype was observed at least ten times. The rearrangement links TRBV6-1 to TRBJ2-5; D is uncertain. V was trimmed by 1 base and J by 4 bases, leaving 13 bases between them. There are 15 residues in the CDR3. Germline CDR1 is MNHNS and CDR2 is SASEGT. CDR3 protein: CASSEGGFRRETQYF. CDR3 coding DNA: TGTGCCAGCAGTGAAGGGGGTTTCAGGAGAGAGACCCAGTACTTC.

This clonotype has at least ten counts. J is TRBJ1-6 and V is TRBV30; 11 bases agree with TRBD1. This CDR3 comprises 16 residues. V lost 4 bases to trimming and J lost 1 base; unmatched junction nucleotides: 3. In germline, CDR1 is GTSNPN, CDR2 SVGIG (reference sequence). The CDR3 reads CAWTGQGASYNSPLHF. The CDR3 nucleotides read TGTGCCTGGACTGGACAGGGGGCTTCCTATAATTCACCCCTCCACTTT.

This clonotype occurred a few times. V gene TRBV6-1 combines with J gene TRBJ2-3; the D is unclear. The CDR3 length is 12 residues. CDR1 is MNHNS and CDR2 is SASEGT in the germline V gene. V lost 8 bases, J lost 1 base, and 7 bases lay in between. CDR3 DNA sequence: TGTGCCAGCTGGGCGGGCACAGATACGCAGTATTTT. This translates into CASWAGTDTQYF.

This clonotype was seen ten or more times. The gene calls are TRBV2 and TRBJ1-3; maybe TRBD1 (6 bases). Germline V gene lookup returns CDR1 SNHLY and CDR2 FYNNEI. The germline V and J ends were trimmed by 0 bases and 7 bases, with 13 bases remaining between them. The CDR3 extends over 15 amino acids. Written as DNA, the CDR3 is TGTGCCAGCAGTGAAGCGGGTGTCGGGGGCAACACCATATATTTT. This sequence encodes CASSEAGVGGNTIYF.